Below are 16 T cell receptor beta chains sequenced from a single sample in a study of radiation and T cells in renal cell carcinoma. Specified time point: blood 2 weeks post-SBRT. Indicated treatment: 15 Gy SBRT to primary tumor, nephrectomy 4 weeks later. Using immunoSEQ multiplex PCR, the repertoire was profiled, and TCRdb retains in-frame clones only, with some absent. The sample consists of tens of thousands of clones, around 76% of them appearing once. The sequencing used blood, collected from a patient whose treatment included radiotherapy and nephrectomy. These receptors were obtained from a man aged 55 to 70 with renal cell carcinoma.

The chain combines TRBV19 with TRBJ1-2, with D maybe TRBD1 (5 bases). CDR1 and CDR2 (germline): LNHDA, SQIVND (reference sequence). Trimming left V 0 bases short and J 4 bases short, with 12 bases between. The CDR3 is 15 residues long. The CDR3 DNA reads as TGTGCCAGTAGTATAGATTTTTCGACAGTCTATGGCTACACCTTC. It specifies CASSIDFSTVYGYTF.

The rearrangement links TRBV5-5 to TRBJ1-4, with D possibly TRBD1 on 5 matching bases. V was clipped by 4 bases and J by 4 bases, with 11 bases between them. This CDR3 has 14 amino acids. CDR1 and CDR2 (germline): SGHKS, YYEKEE (reference sequence). In DNA form, the CDR3 reads TGTGCCAGCAGCGATCCGGGACTTAATGAAAAACTGTTTTTT. This sequence encodes CASSDPGLNEKLFF.

For the CDR3, the DNA is TGTGCCACCAGCAGAGATATCACAGGGGCTAATTCACCCCTCCACTTT. It yields the protein CATSRDITGANSPLHF. This sequence joins TRBV15 and TRBJ1-6; TRBD1 matches at 7 bases. Germline loops: CDR1 LNHNV, CDR2 YYDKDF (reference sequence). CDR3 length: 16 amino acids. The V segment lost 0 bases and the J segment 6 bases; nucleotides outside the gene matches: 5.

The V and J genes are TRBV7-9 and TRBJ2-5; 7 nucleotides line up with TRBD2. Looked up from germline, CDR1 is SEHNR and CDR2 is FQNEAQ (reference sequence). The CDR3 totals 16 residues. The trim removed 0 bases at V and 1 base at J, leaving 5 bases unmatched. This CDR3 reads CASSLAVGEGQETQYF. The CDR3 DNA sequence: TGTGCCAGCAGCTTAGCGGTAGGGGAGGGCCAAGAGACCCAGTACTTC.

The rearrangement joins TRBV29-1 to TRBJ2-1, with 8 bases identical to TRBD2. The germline gives CDR1 SQVTM, CDR2 ANQGSEA. The CDR3 spans 17 residues. The ends lost 7 bases at V and 1 base at J; junction bases unmatched: 15. Written as DNA, the CDR3 is TGCAGCGCAACCGGGACTAGGGGGACGGGGTCCTACAATGAGCAGTTCTTC. Its protein is CSATGTRGTGSYNEQFF.

This chain connects TRBV19 to TRBJ2-5, with 14 positions matching TRBD2. This CDR3 comprises 16 residues. Looked up from germline, CDR1 is LNHDA and CDR2 is SQIVND (reference sequence). The V segment lost 4 bases and the J segment 5 bases; nucleotides outside the gene matches: 6. The CDR3, as DNA: TGTGCCAGTAGTAATGGACTAGCGGGAGGTTCTGAGACCCAGTACTTC. It is translated as CASSNGLAGGSETQYF.

The chain combines TRBV20-1 with TRBJ1-2; TRBD1 matches at 11 bases. The CDR3 contains 11 residues. With V trimmed by 6 bases and J by 8 bases, 2 bases remained unmatched. Per germline, CDR1 DFQATT and CDR2 SNEGSKA (reference sequence). In nucleotides, the CDR3 is TGCAGTGCGAGGACAGGGGGCGGCTACACCTTC. This codes for CSARTGGGYTF.

The chain is built from TRBV6-5 and TRBJ2-6, with D possibly TRBD1 on 5 matching bases. The CDR3 contains 16 residues. Deletions cut 2 bases from V and 2 bases from J, with 10 bases between. Per the germline V gene, CDR1 is MNHEY and CDR2 is SVGAGI. The CDR3, as DNA: TGTGCCAGCAGTTACGGGCAGGGTACTGGGGCCAACGTCCTGACTTTC. Protein: CASSYGQGTGANVLTF.

V and J are TRBV7-2 and TRBJ2-7; 7 bases are a match to TRBD1. Looked up from germline, CDR1 is SGHTA and CDR2 is FQGNSA. V gave up 3 bases and J gave up 5 bases; unmatched junction bases: 1. This CDR3 has 12 amino acids. The CDR3: CASSLTGNEQYF. The CDR3 DNA reads TGTGCCAGCAGCTTGACAGGGAACGAGCAGTACTTC.

This sequence joins TRBV9 and TRBJ1-1; D gene uncertain. Germline V gives CDR1 SGDLS, CDR2 YYNGEE. Trimming removed 4 bases at V and 0 bases at J, with 7 bases between. The CDR3 contains 13 residues. CDR3 sequence: CASSHGMNTEAFF. The CDR3 DNA sequence: TGTGCCAGCAGCCATGGGATGAACACTGAAGCTTTCTTT.

The chain links TRBV7-6 to TRBJ1-1, with D possibly TRBD1 on 5 matching bases. Trimming removed 9 bases at V and 0 bases at J, with 14 bases between. This CDR3 has 14 residues. Germline V gene sequence: CDR1 SGHVS, CDR2 FNYEAQ. For the CDR3, the DNA is TGTGCCAGTGACCGGGACCTCATGAACACTGAAGCTTTCTTT. Protein sequence: CASDRDLMNTEAFF.

The rearrangement uses TRBV7-6 and TRBJ1-4; D is ambiguous. From germline, CDR1 is SGHVS and CDR2 FNYEAQ. The CDR3 is made up of 16 amino acids. Trimming removed 1 base at V and 13 bases at J, with 22 bases between. CDR3 amino acids: CASSLEDRVAATRLFF. CDR3 coding DNA: TGTGCCAGCAGCTTAGAGGATCGGGTCGCAGCGACGAGACTGTTTTTT.

This clone occurred a few times. This chain links TRBV29-1 with TRBJ1-1, with D perhaps matching TRBD1 (6 bases). This CDR3 has 13 amino acids. The V end lost 7 bases, the J end lost 4 bases, and 16 bases lay between the germline ends. Germline loops: CDR1 SQVTM, CDR2 ANQGSEA. This CDR3 reads CSAAEGGGTEAFF. The CDR3 bases are TGCAGCGCCGCTGAGGGGGGCGGCACTGAAGCTTTCTTT. Together with reference TRBV29-1 and TRBJ1-1, the CDR3 gives the full variable domain: SAVISQKPSRDICQRGTSLTIQCQVDSQVTMMFWYRQQPGQSLTLIATANQGSEATYESGFVIDKFPISRPNLTFSTLTVSNMSPEDSSIYLCSAAEGGGTEAFFGQGTRLTVV.

The CDR3 spells CAATGGLAGGSSYNEQFF. CDR3 sequence (DNA): TGTGCCGCCACTGGGGGACTAGCGGGAGGGAGCTCCTACAATGAGCAGTTCTTC. The chain employs TRBV5-4 and TRBJ2-1, with TRBD2 matching over 16 bases. The CDR3 consists of 18 residues. CDR1 SGHNT and CDR2 YYREEE come from the germline V gene (reference sequence). V was clipped by 10 bases and J by 0 bases; unmatched bases: 10.

The chain has TRBV27 and TRBJ2-7; 8 nucleotides align to TRBD1. The J segment lost 2 bases and the V segment lost 5 bases, leaving 14 bases of the junction unmatched. CDR3 length: 17 amino acids. Germline-derived CDR1 and CDR2 are MNHEY and SMNVEV (reference sequence). The CDR3 nucleotides read TGTGCCAGCAGTCCAATCATGCTTCCGGGACAGGCCTACGAGCAGTACGTC. This sequence encodes CASSPIMLPGQAYEQYV.

This clone was seen more than once but under ten times. This chain connects TRBV7-9 to TRBJ1-4, with D unresolved. V lost 7 bases and J lost 5, with 8 bases in between. The CDR3 extends over 12 amino acids. Germline assignment: CDR1 SEHNR and CDR2 FQNEAQ (reference sequence). DNA for the CDR3: TGTGCCAGCAACTCGGGGAATGAAAAACTGTTTTTT. Its protein is CASNSGNEKLFF.